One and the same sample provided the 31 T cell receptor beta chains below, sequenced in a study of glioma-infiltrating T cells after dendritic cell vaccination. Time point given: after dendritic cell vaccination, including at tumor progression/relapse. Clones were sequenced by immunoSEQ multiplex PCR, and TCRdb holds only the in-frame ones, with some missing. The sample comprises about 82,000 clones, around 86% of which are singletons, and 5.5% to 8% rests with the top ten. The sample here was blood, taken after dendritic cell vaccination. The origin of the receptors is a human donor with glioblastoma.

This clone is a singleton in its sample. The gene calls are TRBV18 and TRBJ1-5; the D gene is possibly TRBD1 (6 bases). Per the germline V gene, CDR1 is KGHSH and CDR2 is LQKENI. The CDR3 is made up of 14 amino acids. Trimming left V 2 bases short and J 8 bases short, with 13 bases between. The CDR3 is CASSPTGKEEPQHF. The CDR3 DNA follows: TGTGCCAGCTCACCAACAGGGAAGGAAGAGCCCCAGCATTTT.

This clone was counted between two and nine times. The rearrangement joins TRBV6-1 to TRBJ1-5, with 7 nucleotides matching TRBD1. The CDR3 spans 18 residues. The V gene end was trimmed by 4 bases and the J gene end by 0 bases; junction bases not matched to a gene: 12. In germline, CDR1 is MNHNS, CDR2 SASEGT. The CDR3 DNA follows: TGTGCCAGCAGTGCCACCAGGGGGACCCTCTATAGCAATCAGCCCCAGCATTTT. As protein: CASSATRGTLYSNQPQHF.

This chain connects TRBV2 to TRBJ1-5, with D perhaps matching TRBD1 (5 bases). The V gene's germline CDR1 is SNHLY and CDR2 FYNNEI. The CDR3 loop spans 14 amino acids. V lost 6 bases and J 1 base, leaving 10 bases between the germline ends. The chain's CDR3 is CASRDIDSNQPQHF. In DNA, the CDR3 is TGTGCCAGCAGGGACATTGACAGCAATCAGCCCCAGCATTTT.

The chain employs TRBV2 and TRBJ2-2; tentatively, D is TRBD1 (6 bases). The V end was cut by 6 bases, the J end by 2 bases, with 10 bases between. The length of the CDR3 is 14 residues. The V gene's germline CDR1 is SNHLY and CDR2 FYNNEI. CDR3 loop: CASRPGHNTGELFF. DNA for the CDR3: TGTGCCAGCAGGCCGGGACACAACACCGGGGAGCTGTTTTTT. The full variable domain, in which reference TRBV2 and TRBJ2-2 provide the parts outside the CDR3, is EPEVTQTPSHQVTQMGQEVILRCVPISNHLYFYWYRQILGQKVEFLVSFYNNEISEKSEIFDDQFSVERPDGSNFTLKIRSTKLEDSAMYFCASRPGHNTGELFFGEGSRLTVL.

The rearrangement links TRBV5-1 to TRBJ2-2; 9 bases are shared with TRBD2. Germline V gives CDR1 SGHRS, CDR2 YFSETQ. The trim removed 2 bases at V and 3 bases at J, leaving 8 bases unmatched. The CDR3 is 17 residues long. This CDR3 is CASSFGPSGVDTGELFF. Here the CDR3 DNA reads TGCGCCAGCAGCTTCGGCCCTAGCGGGGTAGACACCGGGGAGCTGTTTTTT.

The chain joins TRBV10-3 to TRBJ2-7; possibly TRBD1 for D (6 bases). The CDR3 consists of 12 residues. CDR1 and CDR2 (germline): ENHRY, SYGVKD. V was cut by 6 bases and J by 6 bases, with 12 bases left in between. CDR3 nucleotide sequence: TGTGCCATCAGGGACAGTGAGGGCGAGCAGTACTTC. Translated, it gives CAIRDSEGEQYF.

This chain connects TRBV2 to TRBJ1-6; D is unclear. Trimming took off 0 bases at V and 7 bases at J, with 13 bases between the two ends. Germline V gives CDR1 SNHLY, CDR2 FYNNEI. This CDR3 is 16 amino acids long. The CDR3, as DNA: TGTGCCAGCAGTGAAGCGCTGTCGAGAACCAATTCACCCCTCCACTTT. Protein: CASSEALSRTNSPLHF.

CDR3 coding DNA: TGTGCCAGCAGCGTCCGACTAGCGGTGGGGAATGAGCAGTTCTTC. It translates to CASSVRLAVGNEQFF. This chain joins TRBV9 and TRBJ2-1, with 9 bases matching TRBD2. The CDR3 is 15 amino acids. With 2 bases clipped from V and 7 bases from J, the junction kept 7 bases outside the gene matches. Looked up from germline, CDR1 is SGDLS and CDR2 is YYNGEE.

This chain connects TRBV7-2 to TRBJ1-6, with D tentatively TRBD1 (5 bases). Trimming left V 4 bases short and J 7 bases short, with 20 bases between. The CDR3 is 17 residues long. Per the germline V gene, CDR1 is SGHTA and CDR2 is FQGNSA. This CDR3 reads CASSYGRETGGNSPLHF. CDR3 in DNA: TGTGCCAGCAGCTACGGGCGCGAAACGGGGGGGAATTCACCCCTCCACTTT.

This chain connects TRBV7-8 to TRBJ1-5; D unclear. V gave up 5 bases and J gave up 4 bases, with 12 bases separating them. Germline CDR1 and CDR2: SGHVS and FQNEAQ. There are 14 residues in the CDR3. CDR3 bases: TGTGCCAGCAGCCCGGACGGACTAAATCAGCCCCAGCATTTT. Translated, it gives CASSPDGLNQPQHF.

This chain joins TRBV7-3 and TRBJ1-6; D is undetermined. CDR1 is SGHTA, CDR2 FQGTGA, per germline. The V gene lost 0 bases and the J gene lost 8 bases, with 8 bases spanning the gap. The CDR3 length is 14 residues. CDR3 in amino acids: CASSLTWGDSPLHF. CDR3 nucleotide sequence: TGTGCCAGCAGCTTAACCTGGGGAGATTCACCCCTCCACTTT.

The CDR3 nucleotides are TGTGCCAGCAGTTACCAAAGGGGCGGGGGCTTAGATACGCAGTATTTT. Its translation: CASSYQRGGGLDTQYF. The J gene is TRBJ2-3, the V gene TRBV6-5, with D possibly being TRBD2 (7 bases). With 2 bases removed from V and 5 bases from J, the gap between germline ends came to 17 bases. This CDR3 region has 16 residues. CDR1 and CDR2 (germline): MNHEY, SVGAGI.

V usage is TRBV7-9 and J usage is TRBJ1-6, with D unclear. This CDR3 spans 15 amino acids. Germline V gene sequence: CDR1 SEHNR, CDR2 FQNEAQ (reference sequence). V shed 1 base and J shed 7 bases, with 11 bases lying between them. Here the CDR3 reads CASSLGSSGNSPLHF. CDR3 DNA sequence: TGTGCCAGCAGCTTAGGGTCGTCGGGAAATTCACCCCTCCACTTT.

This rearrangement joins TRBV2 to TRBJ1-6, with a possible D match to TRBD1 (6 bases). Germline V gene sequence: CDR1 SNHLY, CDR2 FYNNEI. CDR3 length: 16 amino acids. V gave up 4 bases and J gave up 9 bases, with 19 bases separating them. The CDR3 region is CASSVVWDTDGSPLHF. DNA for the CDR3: TGTGCCAGCAGTGTTGTATGGGACACGGATGGTTCACCCCTCCACTTT.

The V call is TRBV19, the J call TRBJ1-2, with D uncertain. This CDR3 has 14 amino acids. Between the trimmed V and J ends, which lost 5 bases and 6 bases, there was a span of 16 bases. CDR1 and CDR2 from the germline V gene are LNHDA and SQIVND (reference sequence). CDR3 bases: TGTGCCAGTAGTCCCGGGTCCGGCCGGGATGGCTACACCTTC. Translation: CASSPGSGRDGYTF.

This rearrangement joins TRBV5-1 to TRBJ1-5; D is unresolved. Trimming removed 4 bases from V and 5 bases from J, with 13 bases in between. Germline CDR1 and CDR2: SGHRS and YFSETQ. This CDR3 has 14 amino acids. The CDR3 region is CASSPEAGDQPQHF. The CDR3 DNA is TGCGCCAGCAGCCCCGAAGCGGGAGATCAGCCCCAGCATTTT.

The CDR3 region is CASRGGLAKNIQYF. CDR3 DNA: TGTGCCAGCAGGGGAGGTCTAGCCAAAAACATTCAGTACTTC. The V call is TRBV6-1, the J call TRBJ2-4; perhaps TRBD2 as D (6 bases). Germline lookup yields CDR1 MNHNS and CDR2 SASEGT. The CDR3 length is 14 residues. V dropped 6 bases and J dropped 0 bases, with 9 bases sitting between them.

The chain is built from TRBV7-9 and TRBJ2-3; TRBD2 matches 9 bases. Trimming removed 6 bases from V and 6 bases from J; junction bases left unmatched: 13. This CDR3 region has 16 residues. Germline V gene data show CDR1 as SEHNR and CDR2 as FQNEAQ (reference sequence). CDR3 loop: CASRLSGGPPSDTQYF. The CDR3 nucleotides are TGTGCCAGCAGGTTGAGCGGGGGGCCACCATCGGATACGCAGTATTTT.

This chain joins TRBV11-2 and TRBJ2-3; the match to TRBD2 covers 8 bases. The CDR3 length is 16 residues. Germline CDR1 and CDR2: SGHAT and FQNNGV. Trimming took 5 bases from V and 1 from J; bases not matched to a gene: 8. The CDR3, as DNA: TGTGCCAGCAGCCGGACCGGGACTAGGGGCACAGATACGCAGTATTTT. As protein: CASSRTGTRGTDTQYF.

This CDR3 reads CASSHSSNTEAFF. CDR3 bases: TGTGCCAGCAGCCACTCTTCGAACACTGAAGCTTTCTTT. The V and J genes are TRBV16 and TRBJ1-1; no clear D gene. With 3 bases removed from V and 1 base from J, the gap between germline ends came to 6 bases. CDR3 length: 13 amino acids. CDR1 KGHSY and CDR2 FQNENV come from the germline V gene.

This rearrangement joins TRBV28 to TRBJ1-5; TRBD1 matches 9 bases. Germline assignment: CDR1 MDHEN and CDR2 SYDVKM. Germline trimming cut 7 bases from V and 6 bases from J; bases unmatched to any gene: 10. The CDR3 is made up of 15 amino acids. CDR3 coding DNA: TGTGCCAGCAAACGGACAGGGGATAATAGTCAGCCCCAGCATTTT. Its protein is CASKRTGDNSQPQHF.

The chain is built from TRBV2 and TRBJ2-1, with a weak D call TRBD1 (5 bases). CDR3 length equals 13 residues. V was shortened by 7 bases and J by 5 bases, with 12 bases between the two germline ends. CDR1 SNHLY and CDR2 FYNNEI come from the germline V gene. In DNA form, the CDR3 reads TGTGCCAGCACGGTGGGGCAAAACAATGAGCAGTTCTTC. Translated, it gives CASTVGQNNEQFF.

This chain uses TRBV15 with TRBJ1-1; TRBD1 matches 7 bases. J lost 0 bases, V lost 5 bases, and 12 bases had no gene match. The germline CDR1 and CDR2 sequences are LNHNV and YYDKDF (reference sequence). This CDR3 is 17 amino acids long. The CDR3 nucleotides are TGTGCCACCAGCGGCAGGACAGGAACTATTATGAACACTGAAGCTTTCTTT. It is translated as CATSGRTGTIMNTEAFF.

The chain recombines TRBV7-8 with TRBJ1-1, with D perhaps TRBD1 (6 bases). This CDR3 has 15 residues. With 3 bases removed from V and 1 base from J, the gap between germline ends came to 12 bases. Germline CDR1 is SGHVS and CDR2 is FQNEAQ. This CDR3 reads CASSFTGTQNTEAFF. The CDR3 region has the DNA TGTGCCAGCAGCTTCACAGGGACCCAGAACACTGAAGCTTTCTTT.

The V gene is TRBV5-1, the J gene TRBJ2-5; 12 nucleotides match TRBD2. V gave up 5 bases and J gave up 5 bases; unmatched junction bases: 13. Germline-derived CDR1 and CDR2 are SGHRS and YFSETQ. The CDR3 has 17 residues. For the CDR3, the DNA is TGCGCCAGCAGGGCAGGGTTCACTAGCGGGGGGTCGGAGACCCAGTACTTC. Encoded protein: CASRAGFTSGGSETQYF.

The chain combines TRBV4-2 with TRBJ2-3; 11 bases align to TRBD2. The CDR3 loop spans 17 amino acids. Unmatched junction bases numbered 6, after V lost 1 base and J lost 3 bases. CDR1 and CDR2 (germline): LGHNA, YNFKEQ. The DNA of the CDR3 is TGTGCCAGCAGCCAAGGTAGCGGGGGGGCCGGAACAGATACGCAGTATTTT. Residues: CASSQGSGGAGTDTQYF.

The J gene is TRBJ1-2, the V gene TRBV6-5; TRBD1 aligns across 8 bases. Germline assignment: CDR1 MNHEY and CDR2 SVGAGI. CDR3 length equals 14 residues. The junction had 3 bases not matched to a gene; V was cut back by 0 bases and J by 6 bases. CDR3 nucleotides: TGTGCCAGCAGTTACTCGGCAGGGGGCAATGGCTACACCTTC. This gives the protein CASSYSAGGNGYTF.

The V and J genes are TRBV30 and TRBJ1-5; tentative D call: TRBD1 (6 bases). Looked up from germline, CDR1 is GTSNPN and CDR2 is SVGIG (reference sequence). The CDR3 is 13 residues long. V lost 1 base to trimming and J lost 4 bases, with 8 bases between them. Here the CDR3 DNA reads TGTGCCTGGAGTGAGGACAGAAATCAGCCCCAGCATTTT. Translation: CAWSEDRNQPQHF.

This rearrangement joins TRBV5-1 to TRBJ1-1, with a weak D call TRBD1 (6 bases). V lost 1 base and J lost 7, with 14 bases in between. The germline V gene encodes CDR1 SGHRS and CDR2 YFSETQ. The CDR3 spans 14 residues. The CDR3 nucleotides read TGCGCCAGCAGCTTGACAGGGACCGATAGTGAAGCTTTCTTT. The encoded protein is CASSLTGTDSEAFF.

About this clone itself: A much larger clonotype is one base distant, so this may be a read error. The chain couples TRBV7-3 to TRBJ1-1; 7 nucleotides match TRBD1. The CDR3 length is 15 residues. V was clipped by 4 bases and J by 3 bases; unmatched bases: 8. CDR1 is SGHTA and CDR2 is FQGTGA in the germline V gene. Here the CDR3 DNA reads TGTGCCAGCAGCTCCGGGACAGATGAGGACACTGAAGCTTTCTTT. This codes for CASSSGTDEDTEAFF.

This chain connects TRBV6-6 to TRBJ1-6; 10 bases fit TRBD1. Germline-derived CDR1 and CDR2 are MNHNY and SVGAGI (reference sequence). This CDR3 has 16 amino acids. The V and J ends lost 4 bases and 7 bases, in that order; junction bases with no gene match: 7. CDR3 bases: TGTGCCAGCAGTTCCCAGGACAGGGGGATCAATTCACCCCTCCACTTT. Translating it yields CASSSQDRGINSPLHF.